This T cell receptor beta chain was documented in a study of cytomegalovirus exposure and HLA in healthy donors. Regarding the study as a whole: A link between a missense DCLRE1C variant and TCR beta V- and J-gene trimming emerged from a later analysis.

Germline loops: CDR1 MNHEY, CDR2 SVGAGI. This CDR3 has 12 amino acids. Trimming removed 2 bases from V and 13 bases from J; junction bases left unmatched: 1. The donors gave bone marrow, and they were healthy. A word on this clone: Its antigen remains unknown.

The PCR made use of 60 Vbeta and 13 Jbeta primers. Profiled with immunoSEQ multiplex PCR; TCRdb holds only in-frame clones, not every one. The table lists about 170,000 clones. V and J are TRBV6-5 and TRBJ2-2; 10 nucleotides line up with TRBD1. Sequencing was performed on PBMCs. This TCR came from an older woman in good health and CMV-seronegative. The CDR3 loop reads CASSYGDRGLFF. In DNA, the CDR3 is TGTGCCAGCAGTTACGGGGACAGGGGGCTGTTTTTT.